This T cell receptor (beta chain) came from a study of blood T cell repertoires in COVID-19. On the study more broadly: The samples span acute and convalescent COVID-19 from the United States, Italy and Spain.

The V gene lost 3 bases and the J gene lost 2 bases, with 13 bases spanning the gap. In germline, CDR1 is LGHDT, CDR2 YNNKEL (reference sequence). This CDR3 comprises 15 residues. Source study methods: Amplifying reference gene primers gave estimates of nucleated cell counts. Assay used: immunoSEQ multiplex PCR; TCRdb lists only in-frame clones, some missing. V and J calls and clone size are as listed in that table; D and trimming were resolved from the DNA. The table shows 23,000 or so clones, with around 82% occurring only once. This TCR was recovered from a human donor in a cohort sampled during active COVID-19. V gene TRBV3-1 (or the pseudogene TRBV3-2) combines with J gene TRBJ2-5; no reliable D call. The sample consisted of peripheral blood. CDR3: CASSQLGGNQETQYF. As DNA, the CDR3 is TGTGCCAGCAGCCAGCTCGGCGGAAATCAAGAGACCCAGTACTTC.